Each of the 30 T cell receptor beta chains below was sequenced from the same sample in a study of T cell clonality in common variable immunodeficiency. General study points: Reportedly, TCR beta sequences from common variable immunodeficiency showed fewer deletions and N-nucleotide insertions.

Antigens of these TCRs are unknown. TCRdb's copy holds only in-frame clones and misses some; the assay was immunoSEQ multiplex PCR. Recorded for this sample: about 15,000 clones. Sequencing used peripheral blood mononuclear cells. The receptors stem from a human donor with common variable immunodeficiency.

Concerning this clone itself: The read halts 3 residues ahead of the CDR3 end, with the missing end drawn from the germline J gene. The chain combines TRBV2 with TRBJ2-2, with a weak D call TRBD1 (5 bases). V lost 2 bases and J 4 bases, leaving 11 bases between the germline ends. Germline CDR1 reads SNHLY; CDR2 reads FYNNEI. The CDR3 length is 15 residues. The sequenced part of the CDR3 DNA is TGTGCCAGCAGTGAACTCAGGGTTCTCACCGGGGAG. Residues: CASSELRVLTGE. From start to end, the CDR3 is CASSELRVLTGELFF.

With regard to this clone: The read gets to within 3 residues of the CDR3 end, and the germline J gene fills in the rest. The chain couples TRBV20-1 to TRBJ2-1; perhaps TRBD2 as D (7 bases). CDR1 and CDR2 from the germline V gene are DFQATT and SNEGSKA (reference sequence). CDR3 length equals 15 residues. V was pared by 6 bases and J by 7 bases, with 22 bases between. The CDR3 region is CSATGGASFRNEQFF. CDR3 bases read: TGCAGTGCGACTGGGGGGGCTAGCTTTAGGAATGAG.

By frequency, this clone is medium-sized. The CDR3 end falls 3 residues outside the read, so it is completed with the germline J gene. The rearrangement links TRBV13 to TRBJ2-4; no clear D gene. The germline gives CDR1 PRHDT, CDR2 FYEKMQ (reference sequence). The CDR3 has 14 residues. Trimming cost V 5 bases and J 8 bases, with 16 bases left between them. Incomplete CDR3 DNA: TGTGCCAGCAGCCGCAGGTGGCAAGAGGACATT. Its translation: CASSRRWQEDI. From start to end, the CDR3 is CASSRRWQEDIQYF. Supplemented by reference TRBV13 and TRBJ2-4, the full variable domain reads AAGVIQSPRHLIKEKRETATLKCYPIPRHDTVYWYQQGPGQDPQFLISFYEKMQSDKGSIPDRFSAQQFSDYHSELNMSSLELGDSALYFCASSRRWQEDIQYFGAGTRLSVL.

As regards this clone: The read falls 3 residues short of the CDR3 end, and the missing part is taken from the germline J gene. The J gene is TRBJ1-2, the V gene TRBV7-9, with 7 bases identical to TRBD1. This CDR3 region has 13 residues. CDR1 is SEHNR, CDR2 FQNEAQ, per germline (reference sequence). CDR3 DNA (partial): TGTGCCAGCAGCTTAGAAGGGGGCTGGGGC. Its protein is CASSLEGGWG. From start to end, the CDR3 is CASSLEGGWGYTF.

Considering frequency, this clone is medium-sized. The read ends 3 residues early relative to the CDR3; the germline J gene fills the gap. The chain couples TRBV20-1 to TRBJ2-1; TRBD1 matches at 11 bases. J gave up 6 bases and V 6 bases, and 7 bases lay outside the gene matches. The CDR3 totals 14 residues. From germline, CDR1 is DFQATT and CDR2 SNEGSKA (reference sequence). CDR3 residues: CSATSGTGGNEQFF. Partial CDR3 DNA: TGCAGTGCAACGAGCGGGACAGGGGGCAATGAG.

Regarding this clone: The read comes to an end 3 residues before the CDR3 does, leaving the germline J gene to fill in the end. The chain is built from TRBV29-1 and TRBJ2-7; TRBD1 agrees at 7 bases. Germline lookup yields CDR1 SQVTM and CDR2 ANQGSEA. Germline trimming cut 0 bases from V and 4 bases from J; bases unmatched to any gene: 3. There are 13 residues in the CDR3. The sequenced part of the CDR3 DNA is TGCAGCGTTGAAGATCTACAGGGGTACGAG. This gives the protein CSVEDLQGYE. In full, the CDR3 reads CSVEDLQGYEQYF.

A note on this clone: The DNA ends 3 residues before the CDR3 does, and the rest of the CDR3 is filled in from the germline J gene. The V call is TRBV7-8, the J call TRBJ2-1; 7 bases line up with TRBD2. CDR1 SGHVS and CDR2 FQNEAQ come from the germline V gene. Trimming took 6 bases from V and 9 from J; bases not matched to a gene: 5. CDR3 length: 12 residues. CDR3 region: CASRGSSGEQFF. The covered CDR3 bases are TGTGCCAGCAGGGGGTCTAGCGGTGAG.

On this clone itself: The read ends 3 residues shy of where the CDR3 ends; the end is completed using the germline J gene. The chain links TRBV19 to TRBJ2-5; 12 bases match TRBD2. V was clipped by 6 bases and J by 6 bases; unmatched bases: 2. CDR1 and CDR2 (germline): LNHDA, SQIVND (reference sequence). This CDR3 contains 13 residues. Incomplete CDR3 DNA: TGTGCCAGTAGCACTAGCGGGAGGAAGACC. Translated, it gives CASSTSGRKT. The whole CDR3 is CASSTSGRKTQYF.

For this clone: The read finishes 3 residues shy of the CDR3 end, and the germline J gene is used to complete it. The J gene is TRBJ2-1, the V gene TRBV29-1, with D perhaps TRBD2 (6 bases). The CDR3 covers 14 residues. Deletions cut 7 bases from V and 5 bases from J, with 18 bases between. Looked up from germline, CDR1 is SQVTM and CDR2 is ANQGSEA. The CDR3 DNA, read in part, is TGCAGCGCGGCCGGAGGGTTCAGAAACAATGAG. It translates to CSAAGGFRNNE. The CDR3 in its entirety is CSAAGGFRNNEQFF.

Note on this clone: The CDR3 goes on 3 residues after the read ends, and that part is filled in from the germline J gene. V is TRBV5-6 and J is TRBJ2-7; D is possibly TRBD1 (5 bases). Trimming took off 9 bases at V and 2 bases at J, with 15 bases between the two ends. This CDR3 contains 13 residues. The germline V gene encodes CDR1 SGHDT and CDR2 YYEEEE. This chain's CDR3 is CATSQWGPYEQYF. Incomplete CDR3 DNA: TGTGCCACCTCCCAGTGGGGCCCCTACGAG.

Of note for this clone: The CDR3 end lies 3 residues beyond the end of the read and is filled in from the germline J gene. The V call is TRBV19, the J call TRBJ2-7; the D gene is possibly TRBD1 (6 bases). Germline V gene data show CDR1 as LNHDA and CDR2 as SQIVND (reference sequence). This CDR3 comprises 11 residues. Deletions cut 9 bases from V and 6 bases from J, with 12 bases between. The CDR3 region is CASRTACEQYF. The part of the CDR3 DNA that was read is TGTGCCAGCCGGACAGCCTGCGAG.

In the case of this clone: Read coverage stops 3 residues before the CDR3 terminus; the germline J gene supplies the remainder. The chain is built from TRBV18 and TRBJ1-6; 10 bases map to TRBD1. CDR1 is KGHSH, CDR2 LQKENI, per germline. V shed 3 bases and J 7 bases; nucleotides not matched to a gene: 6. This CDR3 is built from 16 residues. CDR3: CASSPRTGGQNSPLHF. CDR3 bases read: TGTGCCAGCTCACCTCGGACAGGGGGGCAGAATTCACCC.

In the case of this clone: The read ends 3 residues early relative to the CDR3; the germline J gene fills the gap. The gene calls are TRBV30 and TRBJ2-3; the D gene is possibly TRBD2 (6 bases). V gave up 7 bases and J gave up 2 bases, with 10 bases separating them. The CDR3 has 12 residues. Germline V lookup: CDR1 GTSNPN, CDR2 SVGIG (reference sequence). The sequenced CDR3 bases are TGTGCCTTCGGGACTCCCACAGATACG. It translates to CAFGTPTDT. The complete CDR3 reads CAFGTPTDTQYF.

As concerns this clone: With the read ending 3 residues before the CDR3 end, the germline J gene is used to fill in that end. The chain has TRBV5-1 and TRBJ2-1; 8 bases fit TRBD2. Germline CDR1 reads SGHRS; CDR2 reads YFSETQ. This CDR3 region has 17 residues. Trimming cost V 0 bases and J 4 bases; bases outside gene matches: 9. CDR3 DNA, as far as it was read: TGCGCCAGCAGCTTGGCGGGGGGGACATCGTCATACAATGAG. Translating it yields CASSLAGGTSSYNE. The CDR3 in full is CASSLAGGTSSYNEQFF.

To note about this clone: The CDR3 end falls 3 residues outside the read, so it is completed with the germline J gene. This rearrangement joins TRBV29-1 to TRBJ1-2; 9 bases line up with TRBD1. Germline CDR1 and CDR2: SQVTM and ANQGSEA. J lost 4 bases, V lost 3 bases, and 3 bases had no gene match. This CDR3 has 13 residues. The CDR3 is CSVDADRGYGYTF. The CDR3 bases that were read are TGCAGCGTTGATGCGGACAGGGGCTATGGC.

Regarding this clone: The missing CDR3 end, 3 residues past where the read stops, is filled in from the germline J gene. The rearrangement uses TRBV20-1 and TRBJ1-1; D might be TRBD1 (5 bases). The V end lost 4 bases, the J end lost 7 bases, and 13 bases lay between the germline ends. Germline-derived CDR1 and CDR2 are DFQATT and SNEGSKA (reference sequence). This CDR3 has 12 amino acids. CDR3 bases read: TGCAGTGCTACCAGTATCGACAGTGAA. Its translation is CSATSIDSE. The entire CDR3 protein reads CSATSIDSEAFF.

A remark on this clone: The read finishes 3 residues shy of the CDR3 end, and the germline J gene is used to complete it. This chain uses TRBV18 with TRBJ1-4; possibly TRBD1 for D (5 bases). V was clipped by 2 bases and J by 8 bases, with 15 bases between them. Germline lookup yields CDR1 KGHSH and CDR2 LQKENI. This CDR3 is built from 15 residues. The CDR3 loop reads CASSPTWGLDEKLFF. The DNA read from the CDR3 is TGTGCCAGCTCACCAACCTGGGGCCTCGACGAAAAA.

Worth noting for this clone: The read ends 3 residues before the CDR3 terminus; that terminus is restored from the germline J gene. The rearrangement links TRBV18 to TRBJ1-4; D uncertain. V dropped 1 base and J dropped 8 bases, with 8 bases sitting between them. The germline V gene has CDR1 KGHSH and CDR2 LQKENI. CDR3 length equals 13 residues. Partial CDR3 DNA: TGTGCCAGCTCACCACGAGGTGAAGAAAAA. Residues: CASSPRGEEK. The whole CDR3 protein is CASSPRGEEKLFF.

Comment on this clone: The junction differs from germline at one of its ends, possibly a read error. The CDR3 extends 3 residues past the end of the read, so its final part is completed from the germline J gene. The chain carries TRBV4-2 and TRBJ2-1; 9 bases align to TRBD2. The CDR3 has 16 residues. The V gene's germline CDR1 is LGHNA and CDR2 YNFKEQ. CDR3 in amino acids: CASSQGAGGNYNEQFF. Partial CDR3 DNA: TGCGCCAGCAGCCAAGGGGCGGGAGGGAACTACAATGAG.

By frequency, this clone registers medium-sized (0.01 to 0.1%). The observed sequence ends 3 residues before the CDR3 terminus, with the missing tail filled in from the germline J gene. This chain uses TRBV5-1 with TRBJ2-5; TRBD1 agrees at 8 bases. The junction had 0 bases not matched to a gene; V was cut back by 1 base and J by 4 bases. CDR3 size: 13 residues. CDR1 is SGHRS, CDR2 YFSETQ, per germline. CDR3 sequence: CASSLTGGETQYF. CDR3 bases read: TGCGCCAGCAGCTTGACAGGGGGAGAGACC.

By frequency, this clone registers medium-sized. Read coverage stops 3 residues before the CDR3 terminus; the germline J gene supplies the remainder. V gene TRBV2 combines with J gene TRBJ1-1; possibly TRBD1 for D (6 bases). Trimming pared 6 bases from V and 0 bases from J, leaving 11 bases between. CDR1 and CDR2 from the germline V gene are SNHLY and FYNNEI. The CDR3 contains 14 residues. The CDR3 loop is CASRETGMNTEAFF. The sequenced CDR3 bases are TGTGCCAGCAGAGAAACAGGGATGAACACTGAA.

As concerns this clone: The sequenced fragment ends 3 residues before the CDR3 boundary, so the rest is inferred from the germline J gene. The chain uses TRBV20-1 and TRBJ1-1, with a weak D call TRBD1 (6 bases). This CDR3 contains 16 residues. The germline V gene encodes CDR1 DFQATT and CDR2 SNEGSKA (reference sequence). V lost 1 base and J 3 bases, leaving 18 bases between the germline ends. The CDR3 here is CSARVVGQTSHTEAFF. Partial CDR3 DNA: TGCAGTGCTAGAGTCGTAGGACAGACCTCGCACACTGAA.

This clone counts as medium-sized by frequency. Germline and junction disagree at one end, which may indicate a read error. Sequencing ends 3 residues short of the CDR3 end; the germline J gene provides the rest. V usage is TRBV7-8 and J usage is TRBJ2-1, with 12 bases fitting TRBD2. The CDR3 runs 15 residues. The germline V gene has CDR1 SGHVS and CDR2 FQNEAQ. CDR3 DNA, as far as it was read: TGTGCCAGCAGCCTAGCGGGGGGGAGATACAATGAG. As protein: CASSLAGGRYNE. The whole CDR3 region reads CASSLAGGRYNEQFF. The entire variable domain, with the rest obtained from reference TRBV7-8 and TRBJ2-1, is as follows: GAGVSQSPRYKVAKRGQDVALRCDPISGHVSLFWYQQALGQGPEFLTYFQNEAQLDKSGLPSDRFFAERPEGSVSTLKIQRTQQEDSAVYLCASSLAGGRYNEQFFGPGTRLTVL.

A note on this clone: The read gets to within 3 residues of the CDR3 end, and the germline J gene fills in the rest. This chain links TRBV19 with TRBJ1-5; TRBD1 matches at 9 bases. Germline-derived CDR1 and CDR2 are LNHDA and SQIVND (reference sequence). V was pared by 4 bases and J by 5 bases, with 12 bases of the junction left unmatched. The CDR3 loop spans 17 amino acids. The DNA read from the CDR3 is TGTGCCAGTAGTAAGTTGACAGGGGGATTGGTTTATCAGCCC. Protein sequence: CASSKLTGGLVYQP. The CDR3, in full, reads CASSKLTGGLVYQPQHF.

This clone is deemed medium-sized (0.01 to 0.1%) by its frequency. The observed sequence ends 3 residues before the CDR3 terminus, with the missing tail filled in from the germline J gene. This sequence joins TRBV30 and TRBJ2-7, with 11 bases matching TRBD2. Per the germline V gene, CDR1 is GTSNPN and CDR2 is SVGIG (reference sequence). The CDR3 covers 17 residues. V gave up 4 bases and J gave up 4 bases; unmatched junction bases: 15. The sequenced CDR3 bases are TGTGCCTGGAACAGGGGGTCCTTAACTAGCGGGGGTTACGAG. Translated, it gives CAWNRGSLTSGGYE. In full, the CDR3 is CAWNRGSLTSGGYEQYF.

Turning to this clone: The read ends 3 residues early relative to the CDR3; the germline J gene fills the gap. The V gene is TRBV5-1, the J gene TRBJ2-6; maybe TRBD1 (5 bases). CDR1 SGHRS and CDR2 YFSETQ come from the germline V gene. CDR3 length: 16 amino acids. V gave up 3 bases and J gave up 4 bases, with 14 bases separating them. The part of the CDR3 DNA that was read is TGCGCCAGCAGCTGGACCCAGGGTGGCGGGGCCAACGTC. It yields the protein CASSWTQGGGANV. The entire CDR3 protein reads CASSWTQGGGANVLTF. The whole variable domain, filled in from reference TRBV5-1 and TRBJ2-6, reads KAGVTQTPRYLIKTRGQQVTLSCSPISGHRSVSWYQQTPGQGLQFLFEYFSETQRNKGNFPGRFSGRQFSNSRSEMNVSTLELGDSALYLCASSWTQGGGANVLTFGAGSRLTVL.

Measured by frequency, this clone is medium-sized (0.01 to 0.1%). The CDR3 loop reads CASSPAVSGSGYEQYF. CDR3 bases read: TGTGCCAGCTCACCGGCCGTGAGCGGGAGTGGGTACGAG. The chain is built from TRBV18 and TRBJ2-7, with 8 positions matching TRBD2. Coverage ceases 3 residues before the CDR3 finishes, and the germline J gene fills in the end. V lost 3 bases, J lost 4 bases, and 11 bases stayed unmatched. CDR3 size: 16 residues. Germline V gene sequence: CDR1 KGHSH, CDR2 LQKENI.

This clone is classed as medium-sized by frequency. The CDR3 reads CASSLSSGRSYEQYF. Incomplete CDR3 DNA: TGTGCCAGCAGCTTGTCTAGCGGGAGGTCCTACGAG. This chain uses TRBV7-2 with TRBJ2-7, with 11 bases fitting TRBD2. The observed sequence ends 3 residues before the CDR3 terminus, with the missing tail filled in from the germline J gene. V was pared by 3 bases and J by 1 base, with 2 bases of the junction left unmatched. This CDR3 has 15 residues. Germline CDR1 SGHTA, CDR2 FQGNSA. Full variable domain (remainder filled in from reference TRBV7-2 and TRBJ2-7): GAGVSQSPSNKVTEKGKDVELRCDPISGHTALYWYRQSLGQGLEFLIYFQGNSAPDKSGLPSDRFSAERTGGSVSTLTIQRTQQEDSAVYLCASSLSSGRSYEQYFGPGTRLTVT.

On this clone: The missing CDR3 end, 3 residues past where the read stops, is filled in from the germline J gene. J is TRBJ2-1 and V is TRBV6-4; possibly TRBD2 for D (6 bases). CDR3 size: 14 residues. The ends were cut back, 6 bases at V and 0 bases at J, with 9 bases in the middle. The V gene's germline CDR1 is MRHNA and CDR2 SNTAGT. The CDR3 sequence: CASRPDYSYNEQFF. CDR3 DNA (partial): TGTGCCAGCAGACCGGACTACTCCTACAATGAG.

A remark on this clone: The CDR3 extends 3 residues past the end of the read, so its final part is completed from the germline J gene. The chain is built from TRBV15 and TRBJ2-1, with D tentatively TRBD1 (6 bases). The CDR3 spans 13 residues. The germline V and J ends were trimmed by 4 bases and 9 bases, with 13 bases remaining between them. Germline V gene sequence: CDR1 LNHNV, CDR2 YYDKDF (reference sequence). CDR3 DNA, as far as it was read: TGTGCCACCAGCAAGGACAGTTCGGGTGAG. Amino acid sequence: CATSKDSSGE. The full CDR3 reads CATSKDSSGEQFF.